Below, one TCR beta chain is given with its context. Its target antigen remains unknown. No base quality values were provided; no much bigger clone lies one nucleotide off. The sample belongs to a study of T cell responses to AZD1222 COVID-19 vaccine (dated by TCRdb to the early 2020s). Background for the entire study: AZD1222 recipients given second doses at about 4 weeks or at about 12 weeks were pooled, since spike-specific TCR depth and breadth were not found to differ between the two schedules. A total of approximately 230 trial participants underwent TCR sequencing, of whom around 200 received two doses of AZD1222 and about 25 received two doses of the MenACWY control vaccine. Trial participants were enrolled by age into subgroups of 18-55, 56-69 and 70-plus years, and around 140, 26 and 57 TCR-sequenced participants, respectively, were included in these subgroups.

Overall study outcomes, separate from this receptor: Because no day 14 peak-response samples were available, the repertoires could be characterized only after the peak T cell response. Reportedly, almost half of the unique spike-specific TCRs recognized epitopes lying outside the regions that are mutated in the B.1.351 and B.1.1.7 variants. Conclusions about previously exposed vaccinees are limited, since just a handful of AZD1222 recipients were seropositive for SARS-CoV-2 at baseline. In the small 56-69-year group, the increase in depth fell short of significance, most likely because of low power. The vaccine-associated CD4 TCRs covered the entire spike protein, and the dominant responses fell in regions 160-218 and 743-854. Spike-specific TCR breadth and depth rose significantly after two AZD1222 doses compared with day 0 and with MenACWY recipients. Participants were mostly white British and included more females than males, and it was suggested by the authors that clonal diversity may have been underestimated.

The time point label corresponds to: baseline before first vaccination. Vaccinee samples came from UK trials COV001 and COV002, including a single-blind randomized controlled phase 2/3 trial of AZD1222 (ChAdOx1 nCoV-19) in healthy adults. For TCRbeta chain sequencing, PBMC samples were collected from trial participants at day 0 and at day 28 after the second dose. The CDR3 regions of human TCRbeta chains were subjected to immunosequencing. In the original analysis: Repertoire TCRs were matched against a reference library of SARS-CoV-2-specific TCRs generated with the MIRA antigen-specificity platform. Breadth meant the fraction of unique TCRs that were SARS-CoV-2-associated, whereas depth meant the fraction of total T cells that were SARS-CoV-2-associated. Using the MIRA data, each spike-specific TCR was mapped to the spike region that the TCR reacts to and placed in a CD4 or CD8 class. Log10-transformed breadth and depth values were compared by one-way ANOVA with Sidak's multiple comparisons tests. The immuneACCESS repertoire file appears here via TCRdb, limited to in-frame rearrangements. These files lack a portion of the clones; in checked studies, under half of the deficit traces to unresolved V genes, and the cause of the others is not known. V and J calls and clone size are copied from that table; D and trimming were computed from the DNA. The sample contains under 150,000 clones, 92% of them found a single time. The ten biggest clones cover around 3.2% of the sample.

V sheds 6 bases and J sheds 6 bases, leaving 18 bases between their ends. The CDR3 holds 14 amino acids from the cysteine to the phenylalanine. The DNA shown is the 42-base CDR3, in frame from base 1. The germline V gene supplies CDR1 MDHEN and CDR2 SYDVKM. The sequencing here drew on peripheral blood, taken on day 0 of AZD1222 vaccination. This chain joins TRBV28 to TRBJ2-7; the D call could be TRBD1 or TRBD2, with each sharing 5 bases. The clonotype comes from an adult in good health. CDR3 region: CASSLTRGTSEQYF. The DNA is TGTGCCAGCAGCCTTACGAGGGGAACCTCCGAGCAGTACTTC. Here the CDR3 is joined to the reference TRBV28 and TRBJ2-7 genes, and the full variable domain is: DVKVTQSSRYLVKRTGEKVFLECVQDMDHENMFWYRQDPGLGLRLIYFSYDVKMKEKGDIPEGYSVSREKKERFSLILESASTNQTSMYLCASSLTRGTSEQYFGPGTRLTVT.